This TCR beta chain emerged from a study of CD8 T cells in ankylosing spondylitis. Study results and limitations: What seemed typical of ankylosing spondylitis blood was a TCR beta motif built from several highly homologous variants. Those disease-linked clones were CD8+; they were also relatively rare in peripheral blood.

This clonotype was picked up a small number of times. As yet, its antigen is unknown. Germline-derived CDR1 and CDR2 are SEHNR and FQNEAQ (reference sequence). The V and J ends lost 5 bases and 6 bases respectively, with 16 bases between them. The CDR3 totals 15 residues. Quantitative 5'-RACE with molecular barcodes produced the TCR beta libraries. TCRdb independently ran MiXCR on the 5' RACE reads; one entry per CDR3 protein. The sample includes under 300,000 distinct CDR3 sequences, roughly a tenth seen only once; the top ten take around 3%. The sequencing input was blood, either unsorted or a sorted T cell fraction (not recorded which). The gene calls are TRBV7-9 and TRBJ2-2; TRBD2 is a possible D gene (5 bases). This receptor was identified in a male donor with ankylosing spondylitis or in good health (not recorded which). The CDR3, as DNA: TGTGCCAGCAGCGTCTGGACGGGATCGGCCGGGGAGCTGTTTTTT. This codes for CASSVWTGSAGELFF.